The clone carrying this TCR beta chain was detected many times. Its matching antigen is unknown. The data derive from a study of spatial heterogeneity in lung cancer. Study background: After resection, follow-up PBMC samples were sequenced when available, at a median of about 2 years later.

TCR cDNA molecules were tagged individually, and each one carried a unique molecular identifier. TCRdb independently ran MiXCR on the 5' RACE reads; one entry per CDR3 protein. The repertoire holds 72,000 or so distinct CDR3 sequences, 8% to 9.5% seen once, with 1.5% to 2% in the top ten. Time point defined: blood at routine non-recurrence follow-up after resection. Whole RNA obtained from tumor, nontumor lung or frozen PBMC underwent sequencing without sorting. Study conclusions and caveats: Among blood samples, ubiquitous expanded tumor TCRs appeared more at resection than at follow-up.

The CDR3 sequence is 16 residues long. V was clipped by 5 bases and J by 1 base; unmatched bases: 8. The chain couples TRBV12-3 or TRBV12-4 to TRBJ2-5, with TRBD1 matching over 9 bases. The sample here was PBMCs, taken at follow-up. This TCR derives from a female donor with early-stage non-small cell lung cancer. CDR3 region: CASSKTGTGTQETQYF. The CDR3, as DNA: TGTGCCAGCAGTAAAACCGGGACAGGGACCCAAGAGACCCAGTACTTC.